This TCR beta chain appears in the sequencing data of a study of vaccination and CD4 T cells after COVID-19 (dated by TCRdb to between 2021 and 2024). Describing the broader study: Every convalescent patient had a positive nasal swab PCR test for SARS-CoV-2, with mild disease in several patients and severe disease in one. In the convalescent cohort there were six males and four females, among whom were two Hispanic individuals, seven Caucasians, two Asians and one multiracial person. Each participant got two doses of either the Pfizer-BioNTech BNT162b2 vaccine (n=8) or the Moderna mRNA-1273 vaccine (n=2). Post-COVID blood samples were collected from convalescent patients a median of around 96 days after diagnosis, with a range of about 30 to 161 days. Post-vaccine blood samples were obtained a median of approximately 70 days after the second vaccine dose, with a range of roughly 14 to 241 days. For stimulating the cultures, overlapping spike peptide pools were used, derived from SARS-CoV-2 as well as from the common cold coronaviruses HCoV-NL63, HCoV-OC43 and HCoV-229E. In control cultures, a CEFX viral epitope pool was used as positive control, an HIV-1 Nef peptide pool was used as negative control, or no peptide was added. The spike-specific CD4+ TCR repertoire was compared before and after mRNA vaccination in under 11 COVID-19 convalescent patients and a few infection-naive healthy vaccine recipients. What the research found in general, with its limitations: In convalescent patients, a median around 86% of post-vaccine SARS-CoV-2-reactive clones were detected only after vaccination, suggesting vaccine-specific priming. Of the vaccine-specific clones in convalescent patients, 304 of 307, or nearly all, reacted only to SARS-CoV-2 spike and did not cross-react with common cold coronaviruses. The median count of SARS-CoV-2-reactive clonotypes went up from roughly 21 after infection to about 41 after vaccination, although the change was not significant. The study included relatively few convalescent patients and did not analyze early timepoints after natural infection.

This specimen's treatment or condition label, per the study, means: roughly 10-day PBMC culture with coronavirus spike peptide pools or control peptides (ViraFEST assay). The ViraFEST assay was used in the study, in which antigen-specific T cells were expanded with peptide pools and expanded clonotypes were subsequently identified by TCR sequencing. The convalescent patients' positive SARS-CoV-2 PCR tests were from March to December 2020, which was before the Alpha, Beta and Delta variants emerged in the United States. Each well held approximately 2 million PBMCs cultured in IMDM containing roughly 5% human AB serum and approximately 9.4 IU/ml IL-2, with 10 ug/ml peptide pools added. On days 3 and 7, half of the culture medium was replaced with fresh IL-2-containing medium. CD4+ T cells were isolated after about 10 days of culture through negative selection using the EasySep CD4+ T cell isolation kit. Ficoll-Paque Plus gradient centrifugation was used to isolate PBMCs from whole blood, and the isolated PBMCs were then either used fresh or cryopreserved at -140C. Each culture condition was generally run in triplicate wells.

The library was generated by PCR. At the Johns Hopkins FTIC core, DNA from the cultured CD4+ T cells underwent TCR sequencing with the Oncomine TCR Beta short-read assay. Genomic DNA was extracted from the cultured CD4+ T cells with the QIAamp micro DNA kit. Oncomine TCR Beta libraries from cultured CD4+ T cells were pooled using unique dual indexes and sequenced on an Illumina iSeq 100. As for the authors' bioinformatics: Non-productive sequences were removed, and CDR3s that did not start with C, did not end with F or W, or were shorter than 7 amino acids were discarded. Antigen-specific clonotypes were identified with the MANAFEST web application by comparing peptide-stimulated wells with reference and other culture wells. Positive clones required FDR below 0.05, an odds ratio above 5, and productive frequency above 0.1% in at least two of three replicate wells. A clonotype was classed as cross-reactive if the clonotype showed significant expansion both in SARS-CoV-2 spike wells and in at least one common cold coronavirus spike condition. Levenshtein distances (stringdist) and unrooted phylogenetic trees (ape) in R version 3.6.1 were used to assess CDR3 homology. TCRdb redid the processing of the public reads, applying fastp at Q25 and MiXCR, and retained in-frame beta chains. Under each unique CDR3 protein, matching rows form one entry showing the most common genes and DNA. The V and J calls follow TCRdb's processing rather than the paper's. Present in this sample are 15,000 to 20,000 distinct CDR3 sequences, about three fifths of which were seen just once. The ten largest account for over 8.5% of the sample.

At the junction V is shortened by 1 base and J by 3 bases, with 12 bases in between. CDR1 and CDR2, per the germline V gene, are LGHNA and YSLEER. Including the terminal cysteine and phenylalanine, the CDR3 comprises 15 residues. The kept DNA is CDR3 alone, 45 bases in frame from the first base. Concerning this clonotype: Its recognized antigen is unknown. It has no much larger one-base neighbor in the sample; base qualities were not kept.

Sequencing was performed on CD4+ T cells from blood, cultured in vitro. In this chain, TRBV4-3 is recombined with TRBJ1-2, with TRBD1 tentatively as D gene (5 bases match). The origin of this receptor is a human donor who had recovered from COVID-19. Here is the DNA: TGCGCCAGCAGCCAAGCTTACACAGGACACTATGGCTACACCTTC. Its coded protein is CASSQAYTGHYGYTF.